The TCR beta chain under discussion was sequenced for a study of cytomegalovirus exposure and HLA in healthy donors. The ends were cut back, 0 bases at V and 3 bases at J, with 23 bases in the middle. The CDR3 has 20 amino acids. The PCR made use of 60 Vbeta and 13 Jbeta primers. Generated by immunoSEQ multiplex PCR, the TCRdb table keeps only in-frame clones and is missing some. The sample has 150,000 to 250,000 clones. When sampled, the donors appeared nominally healthy, though they likely had unrecorded immune exposures. To note about this clone: Its target is not known.

Regarding the study as a whole: Specificity for CMV antigens was confirmed in vitro for a few of the CMV-associated chains.

Sequenced: PBMCs. The TCR comes from a boy younger than 18 in good health and CMV-seronegative. This chain links TRBV23-1 with TRBJ1-4; D ambiguous. Being an ORF, TRBV23-1 has a function that is uncertain. For the CDR3, the DNA is TGCGCCAGCAGTCAATCTAAGGGCTGCGGGCCCCCGCGGGCTAATGAAAAACTGTTTTTT. It encodes CASSQSKGCGPPRANEKLFF.